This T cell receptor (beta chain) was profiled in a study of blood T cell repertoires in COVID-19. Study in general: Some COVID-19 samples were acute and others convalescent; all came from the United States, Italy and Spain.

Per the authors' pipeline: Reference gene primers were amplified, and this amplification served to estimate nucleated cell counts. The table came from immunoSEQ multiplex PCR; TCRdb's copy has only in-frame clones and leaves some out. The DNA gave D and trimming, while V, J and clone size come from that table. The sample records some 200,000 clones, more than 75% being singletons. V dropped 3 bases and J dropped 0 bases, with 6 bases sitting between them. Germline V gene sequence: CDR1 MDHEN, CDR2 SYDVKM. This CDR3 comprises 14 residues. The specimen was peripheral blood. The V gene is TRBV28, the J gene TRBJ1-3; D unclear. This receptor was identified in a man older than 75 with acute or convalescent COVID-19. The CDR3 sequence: CASSFFSSGNTIYF. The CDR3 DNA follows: TGTGCCAGCAGTTTTTTCTCCTCTGGAAACACCATATATTTT.